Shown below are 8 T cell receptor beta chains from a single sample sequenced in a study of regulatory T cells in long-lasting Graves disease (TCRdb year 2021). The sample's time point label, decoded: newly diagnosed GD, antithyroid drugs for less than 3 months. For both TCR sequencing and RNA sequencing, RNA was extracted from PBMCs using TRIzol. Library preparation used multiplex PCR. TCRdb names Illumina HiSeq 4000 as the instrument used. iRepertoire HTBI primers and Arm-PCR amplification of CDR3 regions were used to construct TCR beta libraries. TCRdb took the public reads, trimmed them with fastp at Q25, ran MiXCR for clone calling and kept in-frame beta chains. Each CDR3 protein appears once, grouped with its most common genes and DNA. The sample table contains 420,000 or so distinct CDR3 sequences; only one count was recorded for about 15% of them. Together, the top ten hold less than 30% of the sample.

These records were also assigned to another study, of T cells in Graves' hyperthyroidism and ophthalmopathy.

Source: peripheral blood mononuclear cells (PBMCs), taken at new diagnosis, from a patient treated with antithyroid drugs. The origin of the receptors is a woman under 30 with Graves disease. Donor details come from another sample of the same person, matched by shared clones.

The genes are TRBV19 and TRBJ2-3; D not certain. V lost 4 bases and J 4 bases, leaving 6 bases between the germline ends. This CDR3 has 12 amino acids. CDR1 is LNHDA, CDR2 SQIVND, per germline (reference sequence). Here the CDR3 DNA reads TGTGCCAGTAGTACGGACCCAGATACGCAGTATTTT. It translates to CASSTDPDTQYF.

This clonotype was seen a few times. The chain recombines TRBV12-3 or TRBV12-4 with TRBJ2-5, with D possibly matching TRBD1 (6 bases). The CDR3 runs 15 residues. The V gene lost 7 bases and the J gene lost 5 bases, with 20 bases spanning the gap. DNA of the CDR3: TGTGCCAGCACCCAGGGGCAGGCGTTGCTGGAGACCCAGTACTTC. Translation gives CASTQGQALLETQYF.

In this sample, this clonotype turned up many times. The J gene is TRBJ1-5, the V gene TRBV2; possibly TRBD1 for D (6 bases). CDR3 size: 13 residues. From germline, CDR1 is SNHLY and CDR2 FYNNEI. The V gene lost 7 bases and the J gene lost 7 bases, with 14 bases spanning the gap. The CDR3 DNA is TGTGCCAGCAACAGGGTAATAGCGCAGCCCCAGCATTTT. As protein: CASNRVIAQPQHF.

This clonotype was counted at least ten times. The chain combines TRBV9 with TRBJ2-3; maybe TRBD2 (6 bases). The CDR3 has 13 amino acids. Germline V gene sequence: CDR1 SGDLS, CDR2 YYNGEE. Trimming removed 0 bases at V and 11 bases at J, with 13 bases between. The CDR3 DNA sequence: TGTGCCAGCAGCGTAGACTCGGCGGGAATGCAGTATTTT. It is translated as CASSVDSAGMQYF.

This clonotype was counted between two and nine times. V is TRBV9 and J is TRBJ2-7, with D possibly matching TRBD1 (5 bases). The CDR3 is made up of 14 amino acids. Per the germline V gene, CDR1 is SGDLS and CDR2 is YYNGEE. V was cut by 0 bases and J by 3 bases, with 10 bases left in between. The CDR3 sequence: CASSVVDDSYEQYF. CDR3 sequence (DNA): TGTGCCAGCAGCGTAGTGGACGACAGCTACGAGCAGTACTTC.

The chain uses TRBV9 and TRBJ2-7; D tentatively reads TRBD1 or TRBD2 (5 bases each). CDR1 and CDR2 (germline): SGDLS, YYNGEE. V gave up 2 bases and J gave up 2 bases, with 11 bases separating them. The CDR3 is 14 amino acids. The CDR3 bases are TGTGCCAGCAGCGTTCGGGACGGGGCCTACGAGCAGTACTTC. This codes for CASSVRDGAYEQYF.

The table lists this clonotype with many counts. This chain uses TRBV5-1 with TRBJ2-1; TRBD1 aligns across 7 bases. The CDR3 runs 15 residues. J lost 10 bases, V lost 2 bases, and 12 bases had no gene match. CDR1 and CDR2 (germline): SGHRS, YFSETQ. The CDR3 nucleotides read TGCGCCAGCAGCTTCACAGGGGCCCAGGGTGGGGAGCAGTTCTTC. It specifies CASSFTGAQGGEQFF.

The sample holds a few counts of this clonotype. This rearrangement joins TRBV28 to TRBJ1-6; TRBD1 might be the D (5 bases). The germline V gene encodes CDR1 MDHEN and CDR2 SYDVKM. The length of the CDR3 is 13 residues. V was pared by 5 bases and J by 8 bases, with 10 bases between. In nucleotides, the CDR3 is TGTGCCAGCAGTCCTCGGGGGTATTCACCCCTCCACTTT. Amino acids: CASSPRGYSPLHF. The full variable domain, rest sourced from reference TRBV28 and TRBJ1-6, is DVKVTQSSRYLVKRTGEKVFLECVQDMDHENMFWYRQDPGLGLRLIYFSYDVKMKEKGDIPEGYSVSREKKERFSLILESASTNQTSMYLCASSPRGYSPLHFGNGTRLTVT.